A selection of T cell receptor beta chains follows, all from one sample in a study of regulatory T cells in long-lasting Graves disease. MiXCR, applied by TCRdb to the multiplex PCR reads, yields one record per CDR3 protein. The profile shows over 650,000 distinct CDR3 sequences, 30% of them singletons. This specimen was peripheral blood mononuclear cells (PBMCs), taken when the disease was refractory, from a patient treated with antithyroid drugs. Receptor source: a female donor with Graves disease. Each CDR3 is given with its conserved first and last residue. The order of the fields is J gene, V gene, clone size, D gene, CDR3 protein, CDR3 DNA. D genes are given only for firm matches. Some rows have no size entry. The others give once, few or many, or a class for an expanded clone.

>TRBJ1-1|TRBV11-2|many|NA
CASGPAPRRNTEAFF
TGTGCCAGCGGACCGGCCCCTAGACGGAACACTGAAGCTTTCTTT
>TRBJ2-2|TRBV20-1|few|NA
CSALDSPLTGELFF
TGCAGTGCTCTGGACTCCCCCCTGACCGGGGAGCTGTTTTTT
>TRBJ2-5|TRBV12-3/TRBV12-4|many|TRBD2
CAIRSAGEETQYF
TGTGCCATCCGGTCAGCGGGGGAGGAGACCCAGTACTTC
>TRBJ2-5|TRBV19|NA|NA
CASSIGPNQETQYF
TGTGCCAGTAGTATAGGACCGAACCAAGAGACCCAGTACTTC
>TRBJ2-3|TRBV20-1|NA|TRBD2
CSARDPGRGTDTQYF
TGCAGTGCTAGAGATCCCGGGAGGGGCACAGATACGCAGTATTTT
>TRBJ1-3|TRBV19|NA|TRBD1
CASSLGQLSSGNTIYF
TGTGCCAGTAGTCTGGGACAGCTGAGCTCTGGAAACACCATATATTTT
>TRBJ1-1|TRBV7-7|NA|NA
CASSPIAAGTEAFF
TGTGCTAGCAGCCCCATAGCGGCAGGCACTGAAGCTTTCTTT
>TRBJ2-6|TRBV5-1|NA|NA
CASSLVVGANVLTF
TGCGCCAGCAGCTTGGTGGTCGGGGCCAACGTCCTGACTTTC
>TRBJ2-2|TRBV24-1|many|TRBD1
CATSRGQGRSGELFF
TGTGCCACCAGTAGGGGACAGGGAAGGTCCGGGGAGCTGTTTTTT
>TRBJ2-5|TRBV29-1|NA|NA
CSVNSAQETQYF
TGCAGCGTTAATAGCGCACAAGAGACCCAGTACTTC
>TRBJ1-1|TRBV11-2|NA|NA
CASSLSTKGYTEAFF
TGTGCCAGCAGCTTATCTACAAAGGGATACACTGAAGCTTTCTTT
>TRBJ1-5|TRBV30|NA|NA
CAWDQQGGQPQHF
TGTGCCTGGGACCAACAGGGTGGACAGCCCCAGCATTTT
>TRBJ1-2|TRBV6-2/TRBV6-3|few|TRBD1
CASSYWDRNGYTF
TGTGCCAGCAGTTACTGGGACAGAAATGGCTACACCTTC
>TRBJ1-2|TRBV11-2|many|NA
CASSSDGYYGYTF
TGTGCCAGCAGCTCCGACGGATACTATGGCTACACCTTC
>TRBJ1-1|TRBV11-2|many|TRBD1
CASSLVGGHTEAFF
TGTGCCAGCAGCTTAGTAGGGGGCCACACTGAAGCTTTCTTT
>TRBJ1-5|TRBV19|NA|NA
CASSPERGSFGNQPQHF
TGTGCCAGTAGTCCCGAGCGGGGGAGTTTCGGCAATCAGCCCCAGCATTTT
>TRBJ2-5|TRBV30|many|NA
CAWSVDRGYQETQYF
TGTGCCTGGAGTGTAGACCGGGGTTACCAAGAGACCCAGTACTTC
>TRBJ1-5|TRBV28|few|TRBD1
CATRQGVYQPQHF
TGTGCCACCAGACAGGGAGTGTATCAGCCCCAGCATTTT
>TRBJ2-5|TRBV20-1|many|NA
CSARQGETQYF
TGCAGTGCTAGACAGGGGGAGACCCAGTACTTC
>TRBJ1-5|TRBV6-2/TRBV6-3|NA|TRBD1
CASSERRQGQGPQHF
TGTGCCAGCAGTGAAAGGAGACAGGGCCAGGGGCCCCAGCATTTT
>TRBJ1-1|TRBV5-1|NA|TRBD1
CASTLGQGATAFF
TGCGCCAGCACCCTGGGACAGGGGGCGACTGCTTTCTTT
>TRBJ1-5|TRBV28|many|TRBD1
CASSFAARGNQPQHF
TGTGCCAGCAGTTTTGCGGCCAGGGGGAATCAGCCCCAGCATTTT
>TRBJ1-1|TRBV12-3/TRBV12-4|many|NA
CASSLLGGAGTEAFF
TGTGCCAGCAGTTTACTCGGCGGTGCTGGGACTGAAGCTTTCTTT
>TRBJ1-2|TRBV6-2/TRBV6-3|NA|NA
CASSSRDFYGYTF
TGTGCCAGCAGTTCCCGGGACTTCTATGGCTACACCTTC
>TRBJ1-2|TRBV19|NA|NA
CASARDTNYGYTF
TGTGCCAGTGCGCGGGACACCAACTATGGCTACACCTTC
>TRBJ2-7|TRBV9|NA|TRBD2
CASSAGTSGSDEQYF
TGTGCCAGCAGCGCAGGGACTAGCGGGAGCGACGAGCAGTACTTC
>TRBJ2-1|TRBV7-3|NA|NA
CASSPAHYNEQFF
TGTGCCAGCAGCCCAGCCCACTACAATGAGCAGTTCTTC
>TRBJ1-1|TRBV2|many|NA
CASSDPLPTNTEAFF
TGTGCCAGCAGTGACCCACTTCCCACAAACACTGAAGCTTTCTTT
>TRBJ1-1|TRBV6-1|NA|TRBD1
CASSRTGEAEAFF
TGTGCCAGCAGTAGGACAGGGGAGGCTGAAGCTTTCTTT
>TRBJ1-2|TRBV30|NA|NA
CAWSVDDGYTF
TGTGCCTGGAGTGTTGATGATGGCTACACCTTC
>TRBJ1-1|TRBV7-8|NA|NA
CASSSPRHANTEAFF
TGTGCCAGCAGCTCCCCTCGCCACGCGAACACTGAAGCTTTCTTT
>TRBJ1-2|TRBV10-3|NA|TRBD1
CAISEVGTGKGGYTF
TGTGCCATCAGTGAGGTCGGGACAGGGAAGGGCGGCTACACCTTC
>TRBJ1-5|TRBV27|few|TRBD1
CASSPLTGGGQPQHF
TGTGCCAGCAGTCCCCTAACAGGGGGCGGTCAGCCCCAGCATTTT
>TRBJ1-2|TRBV20-1|NA|NA
CSADRQAYGYTF
TGCAGTGCCGATCGACAGGCCTATGGCTACACCTTC
>TRBJ2-7|TRBV6-1|NA|TRBD1
CASRRGQGNNEQYF
TGTGCCAGCAGAAGAGGACAGGGCAACAACGAGCAGTACTTC
>TRBJ1-2|TRBV7-9|NA|TRBD1
CASSFPPGQPYGYTF
TGTGCCAGCAGCTTTCCGCCGGGACAGCCCTATGGCTACACCTTC
>TRBJ2-7|TRBV29-1|NA|NA
CSVELGAGEQYF
TGCAGCGTTGAGCTCGGGGCTGGGGAGCAGTACTTC
>TRBJ2-5|TRBV20-1|once|TRBD2
CSARTEGLADQETQYF
TGCAGTGCTAGAACCGAAGGACTAGCAGACCAAGAGACCCAGTACTTC
>TRBJ1-4|TRBV28|NA|NA
CASSERGGGHEKLFF
TGTGCCAGCAGCGAACGGGGAGGAGGACATGAAAAACTGTTTTTT
>TRBJ2-5|TRBV29-1|NA|NA
CSAARDAWLGETQYF
TGCAGCGCCGCACGGGACGCCTGGTTGGGAGAGACCCAGTACTTC
>TRBJ1-4|TRBV12-3/TRBV12-4|many|NA
CASSLALGEKAEKLFF
TGTGCCAGCAGTTTAGCGCTCGGGGAAAAGGCTGAAAAACTGTTTTTT
>TRBJ1-6|TRBV9|NA|NA
CASSVAEYNSPLHF
TGTGCCAGCAGCGTAGCTGAGTATAATTCACCCCTCCACTTT
>TRBJ1-5|TRBV20-1|few|NA
CSAGVTSNQPQHF
TGCAGTGCTGGGGTTACGAGCAATCAGCCCCAGCATTTT
>TRBJ1-6|TRBV2|NA|NA
CASSAWAGSSYNSPLHF
TGTGCCAGCAGTGCCTGGGCCGGAAGCTCCTATAATTCACCCCTCCACTTT
>TRBJ2-7|TRBV15|NA|TRBD2
CATSREGPAGGYEQYF
TGTGCCACCAGCAGAGAGGGACCAGCGGGAGGTTACGAGCAGTACTTC
>TRBJ1-1|TRBV12-3/TRBV12-4|NA|NA
CASRKGQSNTEAFF
TGTGCCAGCCGAAAAGGACAGTCGAACACTGAAGCTTTCTTT
>TRBJ2-5|TRBV10-3|NA|TRBD2
CAISEGAGGPQETQYF
TGTGCCATCAGTGAGGGAGCGGGAGGGCCCCAAGAGACCCAGTACTTC
>TRBJ1-1|TRBV28|many|NA
CASSLGSLIPTEAFF
TGTGCCAGCAGTTTAGGTTCCCTAATCCCCACTGAAGCTTTCTTT
>TRBJ1-1|TRBV20-1|few|NA
CSARGPDNTEAFF
TGCAGTGCTAGAGGACCGGATAACACTGAAGCTTTCTTT
>TRBJ2-2|TRBV12-3/TRBV12-4|NA|TRBD1
CASSPGQGDRSSGELFF
TGTGCCAGCAGTCCCGGACAGGGGGACAGGTCAAGCGGGGAGCTGTTTTTT
>TRBJ2-2|TRBV7-3|NA|NA
CASSPIRTVNTGELFF
TGTGCCAGCAGCCCAATTCGGACGGTGAACACCGGGGAGCTGTTTTTT
>TRBJ1-4|TRBV12-3/TRBV12-4|many|NA
CASTLIIGGVRDEKLFF
TGTGCCAGCACCCTCATCATCGGGGGGGTTCGCGATGAAAAACTGTTTTTT
>TRBJ1-2|TRBV9|NA|NA
CASTQTGSNYGYTF
TGTGCCAGCACCCAGACAGGTTCTAACTATGGCTACACCTTC
>TRBJ1-2|TRBV5-1|NA|NA
CASSLSPNRETYGYTF
TGCGCCAGCAGTCTTTCCCCGAACAGGGAAACCTATGGCTACACCTTC
>TRBJ1-2|TRBV5-1|few|NA
CASSTRTDNYGYTF
TGCGCCAGCAGCACCCGGACGGATAACTATGGCTACACCTTC
>TRBJ2-1|TRBV29-1|NA|NA
CSVGRDEQFF
TGCAGCGTTGGGCGCGATGAGCAGTTCTTC